The clone carrying this T cell receptor (beta chain) was seen a few times. The same CDR3 can be traced to other DNA sequences in this sample. Trimming removed 5 bases from V and 5 bases from J; junction bases left unmatched: 4. CDR1 is LNHDA, CDR2 SQIVND, per germline (reference sequence). The CDR3 consists of 15 residues. This record comes from a study of shared clonotypes between healthy human individuals. Naive CD8 cells lacked CD45RO and underwent positive selection for CCR7, leaving out terminally differentiated effector memory CD45RA+ cells. Method: immunoSEQ multiplex PCR; TCRdb's copy keeps in-frame clones and lacks some. The sample records 2 million to 2.5 million clones, roughly 95% being singletons.

This sequence originates from a man aged 18 to 29 in good health. The sample comprised naive CD8+ T cells sorted from blood. The V and J genes are TRBV19 and TRBJ1-6; 9 bases line up with TRBD1. CDR3 in amino acids: CASSPWTGDNSPLHF. The CDR3 coding sequence is TGTGCCAGTAGTCCGTGGACAGGGGATAATTCACCCCTCCACTTT.